The next 18 T cell receptor beta chains were all read from a single sample in a study of control samples from healthy donors and cancer patients. Measured with immunoSEQ multiplex PCR; TCRdb has only the in-frame clones, and not every one. The sample comprises roughly 47,000 clones, around 87% of which are singletons, and roughly 10% rests with the top ten. Sequencing used PBMCs. The receptors here all came from a woman aged 55-75 years with lung cancer.

This clone is a singleton in its sample. V gene TRBV5-1 combines with J gene TRBJ1-6, with a weak D call TRBD1 (5 bases). Trimming pared 3 bases from V and 4 bases from J, leaving 20 bases between. The germline V gene encodes CDR1 SGHRS and CDR2 YFSETQ. This CDR3 spans 18 amino acids. The CDR3 coding sequence is TGCGCCAGCAGCTCCCTAGGGACTCGACGGGGGTATAATTCACCCCTCCACTTT. As protein: CASSSLGTRRGYNSPLHF.

The chain employs TRBV6-1 and TRBJ2-5; D possibly corresponds to TRBD1 (6 bases). The J call is in doubt because the DNA end fits TRBJ2-7 better. Per the germline V gene, CDR1 is MNHNS and CDR2 is SASEGT. This CDR3 is built from 13 residues. CDR3 residues: CASSEVDRYEQYF. The CDR3 bases are TGTGCCAGCAGTGAAGTCGACAGGTACGAGCAGTACTTC.

This chain joins TRBV7-2 and TRBJ2-1; TRBD2 matches 8 bases. Losses at the gene ends were 1 base for V and 4 bases for J; bases not matched to a gene: 6. This CDR3 region has 16 residues. CDR1 and CDR2 from the germline V gene are SGHTA and FQGNSA. The CDR3 nucleotides are TGTGCCAGCAGCTTAGTAGCGGGGTTCCTATACAATGAGCAGTTCTTC. It codes for CASSLVAGFLYNEQFF.

Notes on this clone: The same CDR3 arises from other DNA sequences in this sample as well. The rearrangement links TRBV9 to TRBJ1-4, with D unresolved. V lost 0 bases and J 0 bases, leaving 6 bases between the germline ends. This CDR3 spans 15 amino acids. Per the germline V gene, CDR1 is SGDLS and CDR2 is YYNGEE. The CDR3 DNA follows: TGTGCCAGCAGCGTAGGGCCTGCAACTAATGAAAAACTGTTTTTT. Translating it yields CASSVGPATNEKLFF.

The V gene is TRBV28, the J gene TRBJ1-5; D not certain. V was trimmed by 4 bases and J by 6 bases, leaving 16 bases between them. Germline CDR1 reads MDHEN; CDR2 reads SYDVKM. The CDR3 consists of 15 residues. The chain's CDR3 is CASSSGEGSSQPQHF. Written as DNA, the CDR3 is TGTGCCAGCAGTTCCGGGGAGGGATCGAGTCAGCCCCAGCATTTT.

This clone was picked up one time. V and J are TRBV5-6 and TRBJ2-3; D is perhaps TRBD2 (5 bases). The CDR3 loop spans 15 amino acids. CDR1 SGHDT and CDR2 YYEEEE come from the germline V gene. Trimming stripped 1 base from V and 1 base from J, with 10 bases between. The CDR3, as DNA: TGTGCCAGCAGCTTGTGGAGGCGGGGCACAGATACGCAGTATTTT. Protein: CASSLWRRGTDTQYF.

This sequence joins TRBV5-6 and TRBJ2-2; the match to TRBD2 covers 9 bases. CDR3 size: 17 residues. Per germline, CDR1 SGHDT and CDR2 YYEEEE. V trimming: 4 bases; J trimming: 2 bases; junction bases outside the gene matches: 9. The CDR3 DNA reads as TGTGCCAGCAGCCTTTGGGCTAGCGGGACAAACACCGGGGAGCTGTTTTTT. Translating gives CASSLWASGTNTGELFF.

The chain employs TRBV10-3 and TRBJ2-5; 8 nucleotides agree with TRBD2. This CDR3 contains 16 residues. Germline CDR1 ENHRY, CDR2 SYGVKD. V dropped 1 base and J dropped 1; count of bases not matched to a gene: 5. The CDR3 nucleotides read TGTGCCATCAGTGAGTTTAGCGGGAAAACCCAAGAGACCCAGTACTTC. It is translated as CAISEFSGKTQETQYF.

This sequence joins TRBV6-5 and TRBJ1-1, with a weak D call TRBD1 (6 bases). The V gene lost 6 bases and the J gene lost 8 bases, with 19 bases spanning the gap. The CDR3 contains 14 residues. Germline V CDR1 and CDR2: MNHEY, SVGAGI. In DNA, the CDR3 is TGTGCCAGCAGCTTAGACAGGTTGAAATCCGAAGCTTTCTTT. Translated, it gives CASSLDRLKSEAFF.

The V call is TRBV10-3, the J call TRBJ2-1; the D call may be TRBD1 or TRBD2 (5 bases each). Trimming shortened V by 1 base and J by 4 bases, and 14 bases separated the two germline ends. The CDR3 loop spans 16 amino acids. Germline CDR1 ENHRY, CDR2 SYGVKD. The CDR3 region is CAISELGEKGYNEQFF. The DNA for the CDR3 is TGTGCCATCAGTGAGTTGGGGGAGAAAGGGTACAATGAGCAGTTCTTC.

In DNA, the CDR3 is TGTGCCAGCAGCTCGGAGACGGCAGCGAACACCGGGGAGCTGTTTTTT. It codes for CASSSETAANTGELFF. This chain links TRBV11-3 with TRBJ2-2; D not resolved. Per germline, CDR1 SGHNT and CDR2 YENEEA. CDR3 size: 16 residues. V dropped 4 bases and J dropped 0 bases, with 12 bases sitting between them.

The chain links TRBV4-3 to TRBJ1-3; weak D call: TRBD1 (5 bases). Germline V CDR1 and CDR2: LGHNA, YSLEER. The CDR3 covers 15 residues. The germline V and J ends were trimmed by 0 bases and 7 bases, with 13 bases remaining between them. The CDR3 coding sequence is TGCGCCAGCAGCCAAGATCCTAACGGGGCCAACACCATATATTTT. Its translation is CASSQDPNGANTIYF.

The chain links TRBV9 to TRBJ1-1; a possible D gene is TRBD1 (5 bases). V was shortened by 0 bases and J by 4 bases, with 13 bases between the two germline ends. The length of the CDR3 is 15 residues. Germline-derived CDR1 and CDR2 are SGDLS and YYNGEE. This CDR3 reads CASSVGGEPTTEAFF. DNA for the CDR3: TGTGCCAGCAGCGTAGGAGGGGAACCAACCACTGAAGCTTTCTTT.

Concerning this clone itself: A much larger clone lies one base from this, so it may be a read error. Other nucleotide sequences in the sample specify the same CDR3. The gene calls are TRBV12-5 and TRBJ2-7, with 7 bases matching TRBD2. Germline lookup yields CDR1 LGHNT and CDR2 FRNRAP. V shed 6 bases, J shed 0 bases, and the junction held 5 bases outside the gene matches. The CDR3 has 14 residues. The CDR3 DNA sequence: TGTGCTAGTGGGGGGGGGTTGAGCTCCTACGAGCAGTACTTC. Its protein is CASGGGLSSYEQYF.

The chain joins TRBV6-2 or TRBV6-3 to TRBJ2-1; D might be TRBD2 (5 bases). The ends were cut back, 2 bases at V and 4 bases at J, with 9 bases in the middle. CDR3 length: 14 amino acids. The germline V gene encodes CDR1 MNHEY and CDR2 SVGEGT. CDR3: CASSYPEGYNEQFF. CDR3 nucleotides: TGTGCCAGCAGTTACCCCGAGGGATACAATGAGCAGTTCTTC.

The sample holds one count of this clone. The CDR3 protein is CASTWGRSSDTQYF. The CDR3 DNA sequence: TGTGCCAGTACATGGGGGCGGTCATCAGATACGCAGTATTTT. This chain uses TRBV19 with TRBJ2-3; TRBD1 might be the D (6 bases). The V end was cut by 7 bases, the J end by 4 bases, with 15 bases between. This CDR3 spans 14 amino acids. Looked up from germline, CDR1 is LNHDA and CDR2 is SQIVND (reference sequence). Filled out from reference TRBV19 and TRBJ2-3, the complete variable domain reads DGGITQSPKYLFRKEGQNVTLSCEQNLNHDAMYWYRQDPGQGLRLIYYSQIVNDFQKGDIAEGYSVSREKKESFPLTVTSAQKNPTAFYLCASTWGRSSDTQYFGPGTRLTVL.

CDR3 region: CASSQELRVYNEQFF. CDR3 DNA: TGTGCCAGCAGCCAAGAACTACGGGTTTACAATGAGCAGTTCTTC. The rearrangement links TRBV3-1 (or the pseudogene TRBV3-2) to TRBJ2-1; unclear D gene. Trimming cost V 0 bases and J 4 bases, with 10 bases left between them. Looked up from germline, CDR1 is LGHDT and CDR2 is YNNKEL (reference sequence). CDR3 length equals 15 residues.

The rearrangement joins TRBV5-1 to TRBJ1-1, with D unclear. V was pared by 2 bases and J by 1 base, with 6 bases between. CDR3 length equals 13 residues. The V gene's germline CDR1 is SGHRS and CDR2 YFSETQ. CDR3 DNA: TGCGCCAGCAGCTTTAGCTCGAACACTGAAGCTTTCTTT. Amino acid sequence: CASSFSSNTEAFF.